Listed below are T cell receptor beta chains from one sample, sequenced in a study of blood T cell repertoires in COVID-19. Libraries were prepared by immunoSEQ multiplex PCR; TCRdb keeps only in-frame clonotypes and omits some of them. The sample carries hundreds of thousands of clones, approximately 89% recorded once. Sequencing input: peripheral blood. Source of these receptors: a woman aged 30 to 39 with COVID-19, enrolled during active disease. The CDR3 runs from the conserved cysteine through the conserved F or W. Each record gives: V gene, D gene, J gene, clone size, CDR3 protein, CDR3 DNA. The D gene is left open where the match is weak. Clone size is not always given. Where it is, it says once, few, many or a class for expanded clones.

TRBV29-1	-	TRBJ2-3	-	CSVRRGVRTDTQYF	TGCAGCGTCAGGCGGGGTGTGCGCACAGATACGCAGTATTTT
TRBV11-2	TRBD1	TRBJ2-7	-	CASTPYRGTYEQYF	TGTGCCAGCACCCCGTACAGGGGAACCTACGAGCAGTACTTC
TRBV7-9	TRBD1	TRBJ1-2	-	CASSHETGTGVGGYTF	TGTGCCAGCAGCCATGAAACCGGGACAGGGGTTGGTGGCTACACCTTC
TRBV3-1/TRBV3-2	-	TRBJ1-2	-	CASSQDLGRVGSYTF	TGTGCCAGCAGCCAAGATTTGGGCAGGGTCGGTAGCTACACCTTC
TRBV10-2	-	TRBJ1-1	-	CASSAPGETEAFF	TGCGCCAGCAGCGCTCCAGGGGAGACTGAAGCTTTCTTT
TRBV7-2	TRBD1	TRBJ1-4	-	CASSAGQGINEKLFF	TGTGCCAGCAGCGCAGGACAGGGCATTAATGAAAAACTGTTTTTT
TRBV9	TRBD1	TRBJ1-2	-	CASGKGSAEGAYLGYTF	TGTGCCAGCGGGAAGGGGTCGGCGGAGGGGGCTTACTTGGGCTACACCTTC
TRBV5-1	TRBD1	TRBJ2-3	-	CASGRTGGSTDTQYF	TGCGCCAGCGGGCGGACAGGGGGGAGCACAGATACGCAGTATTTT
TRBV5-4	TRBD2	TRBJ2-1	few	CASSLGGGSSYNEQFF	TGTGCCAGCAGCTTGGGGGGCGGGAGCTCCTACAATGAGCAGTTCTTC
TRBV7-8	TRBD2	TRBJ2-3	-	CASSLTSGSTDTQYF	TGTGCCAGCAGCTTGACTAGCGGTAGCACAGATACGCAGTATTTT
TRBV2	TRBD2	TRBJ2-7	-	CASSALAGGGEQYF	TGTGCCAGCAGTGCCCTAGCGGGGGGTGGAGAGCAGTACTTC
TRBV20-1	TRBD2	TRBJ2-5	-	CSASSIGRGMSETQYF	TGCAGTGCTAGTTCAATCGGGAGGGGTATGTCGGAGACCCAGTACTTC
TRBV19	TRBD1	TRBJ1-5	-	CASRDRGLSQPQHF	TGTGCCAGTAGGGACAGGGGATTAAGTCAGCCCCAGCATTTT
TRBV28	TRBD2	TRBJ2-1	-	CASRVASGRRNEQFF	TGTGCCAGCAGGGTGGCTAGCGGGAGGAGAAATGAGCAGTTCTTC
TRBV13	-	TRBJ2-3	-	CASSPPSGSTDTQYF	TGTGCCAGCAGCCCCCCGAGCGGGAGCACAGATACGCAGTATTTT
TRBV4-1	-	TRBJ1-6	-	CASSPSIPPSSYNSPLHF	TGCGCCAGCAGCCCCTCTATTCCACCGAGCTCCTATAATTCACCCCTCCACTTT
TRBV7-2	TRBD1	TRBJ2-7	-	CASSKTGQRYEQYF	TGTGCCAGCAGCAAGACAGGGCAGAGATACGAGCAGTACTTC
TRBV6-2/TRBV6-3	-	TRBJ2-3	few	CASSSTVQGTDTQYF	TGTGCCAGCAGCTCGACCGTACAGGGCACAGATACGCAGTATTTT
TRBV11-2	-	TRBJ1-5	-	CASSSIGQTRGGDQPQHF	TGTGCCAGCAGTTCGATCGGGCAGACCCGTGGAGGGGATCAGCCCCAGCATTTT
TRBV19	-	TRBJ2-5	-	CASNTGTGVFQETQYF	TGTGCCAGTAACACCGGTACGGGAGTGTTCCAAGAGACCCAGTACTTC
TRBV10-3	-	TRBJ2-4	-	CAISELSADIQYF	TGTGCCATCAGTGAGCTCTCGGCGGACATTCAGTACTTC
TRBV7-2	TRBD1	TRBJ1-5	-	CASSPGTGGDQPQHF	TGTGCCAGCAGCCCAGGGACAGGCGGGGACCAGCCCCAGCATTTT
TRBV6-2/TRBV6-3	TRBD2	TRBJ2-3	-	CASSYLAGGADTQYF	TGTGCCAGCAGTTACCTAGCGGGGGGTGCAGATACGCAGTATTTT
TRBV10-3	TRBD1	TRBJ1-2	-	CAISRQGESYGYTF	TGTGCCATCAGCCGACAGGGGGAGAGCTATGGCTACACCTTC
TRBV4-3	TRBD2	TRBJ2-2	-	CASSQEVSGAYTGELFF	TGCGCCAGCAGCCAAGAGGTTAGCGGGGCATACACCGGGGAGCTGTTTTTT
TRBV11-2	TRBD2	TRBJ2-3	-	CASSPGLWTRKGDTQYF	TGTGCCAGCAGCCCCGGACTCTGGACTAGAAAGGGCGATACGCAGTATTTT
TRBV9	TRBD2	TRBJ2-1	-	CASSGKSGAAYNEQFF	TGTGCCAGCAGCGGGAAAAGCGGGGCCGCCTACAATGAGCAGTTCTTC
TRBV27	-	TRBJ1-2	-	CASGVGRADGYTF	TGTGCCAGCGGGGTGGGCAGGGCCGATGGCTACACCTTC
TRBV7-2	-	TRBJ1-2	-	CASSPIGGVYGYTF	TGTGCCAGCAGCCCAATCGGGGGAGTCTATGGCTACACCTTC
TRBV5-1	-	TRBJ2-1	-	CASSLQTGEGHEQFF	TGCGCCAGCAGCCTACAGACAGGGGAGGGCCATGAGCAGTTCTTC
TRBV5-1	TRBD1	TRBJ2-1	once	CASSGEYRGVQFF	TGCGCCAGCAGCGGAGAGTACAGGGGCGTGCAGTTCTTC
TRBV7-9	-	TRBJ2-1	-	CASSSTMRISDEQFF	TGTGCCAGCAGCAGTACTATGAGAATATCGGATGAGCAGTTCTTC
TRBV20-1	-	TRBJ1-1	-	CSASQLGGRDTEAFF	TGCAGTGCTAGTCAATTGGGGGGGCGGGACACTGAAGCTTTCTTT
TRBV10-3	TRBD1	TRBJ1-2	-	CAISGPLQPPGQGYYGYTF	TGTGCCATCAGTGGGCCCCTACAACCGCCGGGACAGGGATACTATGGCTACACCTTC
TRBV19	TRBD1	TRBJ1-1	-	CASSITGGGIEAFF	TGTGCCAGTAGCATTACAGGGGGAGGAATTGAAGCTTTCTTT
TRBV6-5	TRBD1	TRBJ2-2	few	CATQGAQTGELFF	TGTGCCACCCAGGGGGCGCAAACCGGGGAGCTGTTTTTT
TRBV5-5	-	TRBJ2-2	-	CASSFYLNRETGELFF	TGTGCCAGCAGCTTTTACTTGAACAGGGAGACCGGGGAGCTGTTTTTT
TRBV11-2	-	TRBJ2-1	-	CASSLGFPSSYNEQFF	TGTGCCAGCAGCTTAGGTTTCCCTAGCTCCTACAATGAGCAGTTCTTC
TRBV4-2	TRBD1	TRBJ2-5	-	CASSQGDRFGETQYF	TGTGCCAGCAGCCAAGGGGACAGGTTCGGGGAGACCCAGTACTTC
TRBV28	TRBD2	TRBJ2-1	-	CASRVAGGPYNEQFF	TGTGCCAGCAGAGTAGCGGGCGGACCATACAATGAGCAGTTCTTC